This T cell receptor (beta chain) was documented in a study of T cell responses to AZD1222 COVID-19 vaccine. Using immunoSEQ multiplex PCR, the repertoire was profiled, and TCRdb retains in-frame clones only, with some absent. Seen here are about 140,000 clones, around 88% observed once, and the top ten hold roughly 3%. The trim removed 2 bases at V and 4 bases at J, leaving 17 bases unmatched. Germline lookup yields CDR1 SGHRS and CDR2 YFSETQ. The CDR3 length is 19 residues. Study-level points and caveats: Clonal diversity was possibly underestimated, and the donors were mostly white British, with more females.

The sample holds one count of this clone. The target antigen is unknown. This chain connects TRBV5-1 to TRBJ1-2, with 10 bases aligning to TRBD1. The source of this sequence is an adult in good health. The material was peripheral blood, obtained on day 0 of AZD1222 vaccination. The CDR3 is CASSLNGDPGQGPPYGYTF. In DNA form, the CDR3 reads TGCGCCAGCAGCTTAAATGGAGATCCGGGACAGGGGCCCCCCTATGGCTACACCTTC. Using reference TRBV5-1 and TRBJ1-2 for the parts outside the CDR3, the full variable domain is KAGVTQTPRYLIKTRGQQVTLSCSPISGHRSVSWYQQTPGQGLQFLFEYFSETQRNKGNFPGRFSGRQFSNSRSEMNVSTLELGDSALYLCASSLNGDPGQGPPYGYTFGSGTRLTVV.